One sample yielded the 25 T cell receptor beta chains listed below, sequenced in a study of shared clonotypes between healthy human individuals. The data were produced by immunoSEQ multiplex PCR, yet TCRdb's version contains in-frame clones alone and is incomplete. The table has hundreds of thousands of clones, roughly 72% seen once. The sequenced material came from memory CD4+ T cells sorted from blood. Subset noted: CD45RA-negative fraction. The receptors stem from a young woman in good health.

This rearrangement joins TRBV7-3 to TRBJ2-1, with TRBD2 as a possible D gene (5 bases). The CDR3 sequence is 15 residues long. From germline, CDR1 is SGHTA and CDR2 FQGTGA. Trimming stripped 5 bases from V and 10 bases from J, with 21 bases between. CDR3: CASSPRTAALGEQFF. CDR3 DNA: TGTGCCAGCAGCCCCAGGACTGCCGCCTTAGGGGAGCAGTTCTTC. Supplemented by reference TRBV7-3 and TRBJ2-1, the full variable domain reads GAGVSQTPSNKVTEKGKYVELRCDPISGHTALYWYRQSLGQGPEFLIYFQGTGAADDSGLPNDRFFAVRPEGSVSTLKIQRTERGDSAVYLCASSPRTAALGEQFFGPGTRLTVL.

The gene calls are TRBV6-5 and TRBJ1-5, with D unresolved. Germline CDR1 is MNHEY and CDR2 is SVGAGI. The CDR3 spans 13 residues. V was clipped by 6 bases and J by 3 bases, with 9 bases between them. The chain's CDR3 is CASREAPNQPQHF. Here the CDR3 DNA reads TGTGCCAGCAGGGAGGCGCCCAATCAGCCCCAGCATTTT.

The V and J genes are TRBV10-3 and TRBJ1-1, with a weak D call TRBD1 (6 bases). Deletions cut 2 bases from V and 5 bases from J, with 18 bases between. The germline gives CDR1 ENHRY, CDR2 SYGVKD. This CDR3 comprises 16 residues. In DNA form, the CDR3 reads TGTGCCATCAGTGAGGGGGGGCTCCTGGGAGGGACTGAAGCTTTCTTT. Protein: CAISEGGLLGGTEAFF.

This chain uses TRBV19 with TRBJ2-7, with TRBD1 matching over 7 bases. CDR3 length: 14 amino acids. From germline, CDR1 is LNHDA and CDR2 SQIVND (reference sequence). Trimming at V came to 5 bases and at J to 2 bases, leaving 6 bases not matched to a gene. The CDR3 DNA is TGTGCCAGTAGTCCACGGGACAGTACCTACGAGCAGTACTTC. It encodes CASSPRDSTYEQYF.

This clone was seen once. The V gene is TRBV28, the J gene TRBJ1-1; 9 nucleotides match TRBD1. Trimming removed 4 bases from V and 0 bases from J; junction bases left unmatched: 6. The CDR3 consists of 16 residues. Germline assignment: CDR1 MDHEN and CDR2 SYDVKM. The CDR3 is CASSSRDRDLNTEAFF. The DNA of the CDR3 is TGTGCCAGCAGTTCCCGGGACAGGGATTTGAACACTGAAGCTTTCTTT.

The rearrangement joins TRBV6-1 to TRBJ1-5, with a possible D match to TRBD1 (5 bases). V was trimmed by 3 bases and J by 4 bases, leaving 7 bases between them. Germline V gene data show CDR1 as MNHNS and CDR2 as SASEGT. This CDR3 spans 13 amino acids. The CDR3, as DNA: TGTGCCAGCAGTGACGCAGGGAATCAGCCCCAGCATTTT. It is translated as CASSDAGNQPQHF.

This sequence joins TRBV6-6 and TRBJ2-7, with D hard to call. The CDR3 totals 13 residues. Germline V gene lookup returns CDR1 MNHNY and CDR2 SVGAGI (reference sequence). CDR3 nucleotide sequence: TGTGCGACGCATGGAACCCCGGGCAACGAGCAGTACTTC. It codes for CATHGTPGNEQYF.

On this clone itself: Given a much more abundant clone one base away, this may be a read error. The same CDR3 is also encoded by other DNA sequences in this sample. The chain recombines TRBV11-3 with TRBJ1-1; no firm D call. This CDR3 spans 13 amino acids. The germline gives CDR1 SGHNT, CDR2 YENEEA. The germline V and J ends were trimmed by 1 base and 1 base, with 4 bases remaining between them. The CDR3 DNA follows: TGTGCCAGCAGCTTAGGAGAGAACACTGAAGCTTTCTTT. Translation: CASSLGENTEAFF.

In its sample, this clone was seen a few times. Other DNA sequences in the same sample also yield this CDR3. V gene TRBV27 combines with J gene TRBJ1-3; possibly TRBD1 for D (6 bases). The CDR3 has 14 residues. CDR1 and CDR2 (germline): MNHEY, SMNVEV (reference sequence). Trimming shortened V by 2 bases and J by 4 bases, and 9 bases separated the two germline ends. The CDR3 region is CASSLRGAGNTIYF. CDR3 nucleotide sequence: TGTGCCAGCAGTTTAAGGGGGGCCGGAAACACCATATATTTT.

The chain joins TRBV28 to TRBJ2-7; D may match TRBD1 or TRBD2 (5 bases each). Germline CDR1 MDHEN, CDR2 SYDVKM. This CDR3 comprises 12 residues. V lost 5 bases to trimming and J lost 5 bases, with 10 bases between them. CDR3 loop: CASSLGDDEQYF. CDR3 DNA: TGTGCCAGCAGTCTGGGGGACGACGAGCAGTACTTC.

This clone has just one count. A far bigger clonotype differs at one base, so this is likely a read error. The chain links TRBV5-1 to TRBJ1-1; TRBD1 matches 7 bases. V lost 4 bases, J lost 3 bases, and 3 bases stayed unmatched. Germline V CDR1 and CDR2: SGHRS, YFSETQ. The CDR3 loop spans 13 amino acids. CDR3 nucleotides: TGCGCCAGCAGCGCTCAGGGGGACACTGAAGCTTTCTTT. Residues: CASSAQGDTEAFF.

This clone was counted a single time. J is TRBJ2-2 and V is TRBV11-2; D remains ambiguous. Trimming took 5 bases from V and 6 from J, leaving 10 bases between them. Germline-derived CDR1 and CDR2 are SGHAT and FQNNGV. There are 13 residues in the CDR3. In DNA, the CDR3 is TGTGCCAGCAGCAATGCCCTAGCCGGGGAGCTGTTTTTT. The encoded protein is CASSNALAGELFF.

This clone was seen a few times. This chain connects TRBV6-1 to TRBJ1-1; the D is unclear. CDR1 is MNHNS, CDR2 SASEGT, per germline. V was shortened by 1 base and J by 4 bases, with 4 bases between the two germline ends. The CDR3 covers 12 residues. CDR3 coding DNA: TGTGCCAGCAGTGAAGGGGGCACTGAAGCTTTCTTT. Its protein product is CASSEGGTEAFF.

The chain recombines TRBV7-2 with TRBJ2-5, with D perhaps matching TRBD1 or TRBD2 (5 bases each). The CDR3 length is 14 residues. CDR1 SGHTA and CDR2 FQGNSA come from the germline V gene. V was trimmed by 3 bases and J by 5 bases, leaving 13 bases between them. The DNA for the CDR3 is TGTGCCAGCAGCTTCTCCGGGACCAAGGAGACCCAGTACTTC. It yields the protein CASSFSGTKETQYF.

The rearrangement uses TRBV5-1 and TRBJ2-4; D call uncertain. Looked up from germline, CDR1 is SGHRS and CDR2 is YFSETQ. Trimming left V 0 bases short and J 2 bases short, with 9 bases between. The length of the CDR3 is 15 residues. CDR3 nucleotide sequence: TGCGCCAGCAGCTTGGCCTTAGGCTCCAAAAACATTCAGTACTTC. Encoded protein: CASSLALGSKNIQYF.

This clone turned up a few times. The chain links TRBV13 to TRBJ2-1; perhaps TRBD2 as D (5 bases). Trimming took off 4 bases at V and 6 bases at J, with 16 bases between the two ends. The CDR3 covers 15 residues. Germline CDR1 reads PRHDT; CDR2 reads FYEKMQ (reference sequence). CDR3 nucleotides: TGTGCCAGCAGCTCGCGAGGTCTGGCGGGCAATGAGCAGTTCTTC. Translation: CASSSRGLAGNEQFF.

This clone was picked up many times. The chain has TRBV28 and TRBJ2-7, with D perhaps being TRBD1 or TRBD2 (5 bases each). The CDR3 loop spans 14 amino acids. V lost 3 bases to trimming and J lost 2 bases, with 11 bases between them. Germline values: CDR1 MDHEN, CDR2 SYDVKM. CDR3 in DNA: TGTGCCAGCAGTTTGCTGGGACGGGCCTACGAGCAGTACTTC. This codes for CASSLLGRAYEQYF.

The rearrangement uses TRBV6-5 and TRBJ2-7; 7 nucleotides line up with TRBD1. This CDR3 region has 16 residues. Trimming took 2 bases from V and 3 from J; bases not matched to a gene: 10. Germline loops: CDR1 MNHEY, CDR2 SVGAGI. In DNA, the CDR3 is TGTGCCAGCAGTTACAAATCTAGAGGACAGGACTACGAGCAGTACTTC. It translates to CASSYKSRGQDYEQYF.

This clone was counted ten times or more. The J gene is TRBJ2-1, the V gene TRBV9; D not resolved. The CDR3 extends over 11 amino acids. CDR1 is SGDLS, CDR2 YYNGEE, per germline. V lost 7 bases to trimming and J lost 9 bases, with 11 bases between them. CDR3 loop: CASGTFGEQFF. As DNA, the CDR3 is TGTGCCAGCGGCACGTTTGGTGAGCAGTTCTTC.

V gene TRBV5-1 combines with J gene TRBJ2-3; D is ambiguous. V dropped 5 bases and J dropped 1 base, with 8 bases sitting between them. Germline lookup yields CDR1 SGHRS and CDR2 YFSETQ. The CDR3 is 13 amino acids. CDR3 nucleotide sequence: TGCGCCAGCAGGCTGCTTGGCACAGATACGCAGTATTTT. Amino acids: CASRLLGTDTQYF. Looking up the rest from reference TRBV5-1 and TRBJ2-3 gives the full variable domain: KAGVTQTPRYLIKTRGQQVTLSCSPISGHRSVSWYQQTPGQGLQFLFEYFSETQRNKGNFPGRFSGRQFSNSRSEMNVSTLELGDSALYLCASRLLGTDTQYFGPGTRLTVL.

This sequence joins TRBV7-3 and TRBJ1-1; D not resolved. This CDR3 spans 15 amino acids. The V end lost 2 bases, the J end lost 0 bases, and 10 bases lay between the germline ends. CDR1 is SGHTA and CDR2 is FQGTGA in the germline V gene. The CDR3 DNA follows: TGTGCCAGCAGCTTACAGAGCATCATGAACACTGAAGCTTTCTTT. It translates to CASSLQSIMNTEAFF.

The J gene is TRBJ2-7, the V gene TRBV7-8; no clear D gene. This CDR3 has 13 residues. The germline gives CDR1 SGHVS, CDR2 FQNEAQ. Deletions cut 2 bases from V and 4 bases from J, with 9 bases between. CDR3 residues: CASSLNLYYEQYF. The CDR3 region has the DNA TGTGCCAGCAGCTTAAATCTTTATTACGAGCAGTACTTC.

The sample holds many counts of this clone. V and J are TRBV18 and TRBJ2-5, with D uncertain. V was cut by 6 bases and J by 5 bases, with 13 bases left in between. This CDR3 spans 13 amino acids. CDR1 and CDR2 from the germline V gene are KGHSH and LQKENI. The CDR3 DNA is TGTGCCAGCTCTCGGAGTCCCCAGGAGACCCAGTACTTC. This gives the protein CASSRSPQETQYF.

This clone was recorded once. V gene TRBV5-4 combines with J gene TRBJ2-7; 15 nucleotides agree with TRBD2. Germline-derived CDR1 and CDR2 are SGHNT and YYREEE (reference sequence). The V gene end was trimmed by 4 bases and the J gene end by 4 bases; junction bases not matched to a gene: 6. The CDR3 contains 16 residues. The CDR3 coding sequence is TGTGCCAGCAGCGTAGGACTAGCGGGAGGGCTGTACGAGCAGTACTTC. Translating gives CASSVGLAGGLYEQYF.

This clone came up a few times. This chain's CDR3 is CASSFTGTGPGELFF. In nucleotides, the CDR3 is TGTGCCAGCAGTTTTACGGGGACAGGGCCCGGGGAGCTGTTTTTT. The chain employs TRBV28 and TRBJ2-2; 9 nucleotides line up with TRBD1. Trimming removed 3 bases from V and 6 bases from J; junction bases left unmatched: 5. Germline V gives CDR1 MDHEN, CDR2 SYDVKM. The CDR3 is 15 amino acids.